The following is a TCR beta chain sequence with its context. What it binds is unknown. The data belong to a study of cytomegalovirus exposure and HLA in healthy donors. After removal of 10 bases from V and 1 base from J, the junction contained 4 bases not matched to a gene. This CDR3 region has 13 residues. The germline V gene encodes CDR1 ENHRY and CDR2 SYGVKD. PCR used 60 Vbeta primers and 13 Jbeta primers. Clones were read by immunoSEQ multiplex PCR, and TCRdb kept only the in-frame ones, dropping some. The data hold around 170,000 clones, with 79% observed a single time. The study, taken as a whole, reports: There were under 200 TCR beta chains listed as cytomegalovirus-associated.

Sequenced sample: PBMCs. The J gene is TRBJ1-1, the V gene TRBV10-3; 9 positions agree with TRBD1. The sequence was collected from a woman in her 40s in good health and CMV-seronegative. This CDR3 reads CATSTGGNTEAFF. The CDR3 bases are TGTGCCACCTCGACAGGGGGGAACACTGAAGCTTTCTTT.